Below are 15 T cell receptor beta chains sequenced from a single sample in a study of cytomegalovirus exposure and HLA in healthy donors. PCR was performed using 60 Vbeta and 13 Jbeta primers. Assay: immunoSEQ multiplex PCR; the TCRdb copy retains only in-frame clones and omits some. The sample consists of fewer than 200,000 clones, more than 65% of them appearing once. The sequenced sample was PBMCs. The receptors were gathered from a female donor in good health and CMV-seronegative.

This clone was seen only a few times. The chain has TRBV30 and TRBJ1-2; 8 nucleotides line up with TRBD1. The V gene end was trimmed by 0 bases and the J gene end by 8 bases; junction bases not matched to a gene: 8. The CDR3 is 14 amino acids. CDR1 and CDR2 from the germline V gene are GTSNPN and SVGIG (reference sequence). CDR3 amino acids: CAWSVGQGGIGYTF. The CDR3 bases are TGTGCCTGGAGTGTCGGACAGGGAGGTATCGGCTACACCTTC.

The chain is built from TRBV5-6 and TRBJ2-7, with 7 bases fitting TRBD1. The CDR3 spans 15 residues. The V segment lost 1 base and the J segment 0 bases; nucleotides outside the gene matches: 4. The germline V gene encodes CDR1 SGHDT and CDR2 YYEEEE. The CDR3 here is CASSLKDRDSYEQYF. The CDR3, as DNA: TGTGCCAGCAGCTTGAAAGACAGGGACTCCTACGAGCAGTACTTC. Full variable domain (rest looked up from reference TRBV5-6 and TRBJ2-7): DAGVTQSPTHLIKTRGQQVTLRCSPKSGHDTVSWYQQALGQGPQFIFQYYEEEERQRGNFPDRFSGHQFPNYSSELNVNALLLGDSALYLCASSLKDRDSYEQYFGPGTRLTVT.

The chain joins TRBV29-1 to TRBJ2-7, with TRBD1 as a possible D gene (12 bases). Germline CDR1 reads SQVTM; CDR2 reads ANQGSEA. Trimming left V 5 bases short and J 6 bases short, with 29 bases between. The CDR3 is 17 residues long. CDR3 nucleotide sequence: TGCAGCGTTACGGGACAGGGGGCAGATAGCGGGAGGGGCGAGCAGTACTTC. Protein sequence: CSVTGQGADSGRGEQYF.

J is TRBJ2-7 and V is TRBV6-5, with 7 bases fitting TRBD2. The CDR3 consists of 15 residues. Looked up from germline, CDR1 is MNHEY and CDR2 is SVGAGI. The junction had 10 bases not matched to a gene; V was cut back by 5 bases and J by 3 bases. CDR3 bases: TGTGCCAGCAGTCCCGGGACTAACTACTTCTACGAGCAGTACTTC. Amino acid sequence: CASSPGTNYFYEQYF.

The chain employs TRBV28 and TRBJ1-2; D not resolved. V was clipped by 3 bases and J by 6 bases, with 8 bases between them. The germline gives CDR1 MDHEN, CDR2 SYDVKM. The CDR3 spans 12 residues. CDR3 sequence (DNA): TGTGCCAGCAGTTTTGGCCTTGATGGCTACACCTTC. Its translation: CASSFGLDGYTF.

The chain is built from TRBV6-6 and TRBJ2-1, with 10 positions matching TRBD2. CDR3 length: 15 amino acids. Per the germline V gene, CDR1 is MNHNY and CDR2 is SVGAGI (reference sequence). V trimming: 0 bases; J trimming: 4 bases; junction bases outside the gene matches: 0. The CDR3 coding sequence is TGTGCCAGCAGTTACTCGACTAGCGGGTACAATGAGCAGTTCTTC. Protein: CASSYSTSGYNEQFF.

The chain couples TRBV18 to TRBJ2-1; TRBD2 agrees at 12 bases. With 3 bases clipped from V and 4 bases from J, the junction kept 4 bases outside the gene matches. Germline CDR1 KGHSH, CDR2 LQKENI. The CDR3 has 16 residues. The CDR3, as DNA: TGTGCCAGCTCACCCGGACTAGCGGGGATGTACAATGAGCAGTTCTTC. Its protein is CASSPGLAGMYNEQFF.

The chain combines TRBV6-1 with TRBJ1-5; 7 nucleotides match TRBD1. V lost 6 bases and J lost 2; bases outside the gene matches: 7. The germline V gene has CDR1 MNHNS and CDR2 SASEGT. This CDR3 has 15 residues. CDR3 bases: TGTGCCAGCAGCATCGGACAGGCGGGCAATCAGCCCCAGCATTTT. Amino acid sequence: CASSIGQAGNQPQHF.

The J gene is TRBJ2-1, the V gene TRBV19; TRBD2 agrees at 7 bases. The germline V gene encodes CDR1 LNHDA and CDR2 SQIVND (reference sequence). CDR3 length: 17 amino acids. V was clipped by 1 base and J by 2 bases; unmatched bases: 8. The CDR3 DNA is TGTGCCAGTAGTATAGGGCCTACTAGCGAAACCTACAATGAGCAGTTCTTC. Translating gives CASSIGPTSETYNEQFF.

V gene TRBV19 combines with J gene TRBJ1-5, with 9 positions matching TRBD1. This CDR3 contains 14 residues. J was trimmed by 3 bases and V by 8 bases; bases with no gene match: 5. Per germline, CDR1 LNHDA and CDR2 SQIVND (reference sequence). The CDR3 DNA follows: TGTGCCAGTGGTGACAGGGGGGCCAATCAGCCCCAGCATTTT. Its protein product is CASGDRGANQPQHF. Full variable domain (missing parts from reference TRBV19 and TRBJ1-5): DGGITQSPKYLFRKEGQNVTLSCEQNLNHDAMYWYRQDPGQGLRLIYYSQIVNDFQKGDIAEGYSVSREKKESFPLTVTSAQKNPTAFYLCASGDRGANQPQHFGDGTRLSIL.

This clone has more than one count but fewer than ten. The V call is TRBV7-2, the J call TRBJ2-5; D gene ambiguous. The V gene lost 3 bases and the J gene lost 2 bases, with 7 bases spanning the gap. CDR1 is SGHTA, CDR2 FQGNSA, per germline. The CDR3 length is 13 residues. The CDR3 DNA sequence: TGTGCCAGCAGCTTCTACTTTCAAGAGACCCAGTACTTC. It encodes CASSFYFQETQYF. The full variable domain, its missing parts supplied by reference TRBV7-2 and TRBJ2-5, is GAGVSQSPSNKVTEKGKDVELRCDPISGHTALYWYRQSLGQGLEFLIYFQGNSAPDKSGLPSDRFSAERTGGSVSTLTIQRTQQEDSAVYLCASSFYFQETQYFGPGTRLLVL.

This chain connects TRBV2 to TRBJ2-1; D is possibly TRBD1 (6 bases). The CDR3 has 16 residues. V lost 8 bases, J lost 2 bases, and 19 bases lay in between. CDR1 is SNHLY and CDR2 is FYNNEI in the germline V gene. Written as DNA, the CDR3 is TGTGCCAGCCAACTAGAACAGGGAACCGCCTACAATGAGCAGTTCTTC. Protein product: CASQLEQGTAYNEQFF.

This chain links TRBV4-1 with TRBJ1-4; D is perhaps TRBD1 (5 bases). Germline V gene data show CDR1 as MGHRA and CDR2 as YSYEKL. Trimming shortened V by 3 bases and J by 5 bases, and 13 bases separated the two germline ends. The CDR3 consists of 15 residues. The CDR3 is CASSQGVRENEKLFF. DNA of the CDR3: TGCGCCAGCAGCCAGGGTGTCAGGGAAAATGAAAAACTGTTTTTT.

The rearrangement joins TRBV11-1 to TRBJ1-2; 8 positions match TRBD1. The CDR3 is 13 residues long. Germline CDR1 reads SGHAT; CDR2 reads FQDESV (reference sequence). V trimming: 5 bases; J trimming: 7 bases; junction bases outside the gene matches: 6. CDR3 nucleotides: TGTGCCAGCAGCCTCGGACAGGGTGGTGGCTACACCTTC. Its translation is CASSLGQGGGYTF.

The chain links TRBV5-1 to TRBJ1-3; D is perhaps TRBD1 (6 bases). Germline V gene data show CDR1 as SGHRS and CDR2 as YFSETQ. Trimming left V 0 bases short and J 0 bases short, with 10 bases between. The CDR3 sequence is 16 residues long. As DNA, the CDR3 is TGCGCCAGCAGCTTGGTGACAGGCCTCTCTGGAAACACCATATATTTT. It yields the protein CASSLVTGLSGNTIYF.